This T cell receptor beta chain was sequenced for a study of blood T cell repertoires in COVID-19. Study overall: The United States, Italy and Spain provided the acute and convalescent COVID-19 samples.

The CDR3 runs to 17 residues. Original data processing: Reference gene primer amplification gave nucleated cell count estimates. This table comes from immunoSEQ multiplex PCR, and its TCRdb copy is limited to in-frame clones, with some not included. That table supplies the V and J calls and clone size; D and trimming were determined from the DNA. Of about 200,000 clones in the sample, 80% were seen once. Sequenced sample: peripheral blood. This receptor was obtained from a human donor in a cohort sampled during active COVID-19. The chain uses TRBV21-1 and TRBJ2-7; the table's D call, TRBD2, has no DNA check behind it. TRBV21-1 is assigned pseudogene status. Written as DNA, the CDR3 is TGTGCCAGCAGCAAATGCGGGAATAGCGGGATCTCCTACGAGCAGTACTTC. This codes for CASSKCGNSGISYEQYF.